This TCR beta chain was captured by sequencing in a study of T cell responses to AZD1222 COVID-19 vaccine. Assay used: immunoSEQ multiplex PCR; TCRdb lists only in-frame clones, some missing. Here the sample spans about 89,000 clones, about 93% being singletons. The clonotype comes from an adult in good health. Sequencing used peripheral blood, obtained on day 0 of MenACWY control vaccination.

This CDR3 is CASSKALWIYSNQPQHF. Here the CDR3 DNA reads TGTGCCAGCAGCAAAGCGCTGTGGATTTATAGCAATCAGCCCCAGCATTTT. The chain recombines TRBV21-1 with TRBJ1-5. TRBV21-1 is a pseudogene. This CDR3 comprises 17 residues.